This TCR beta chain emerged from a study of response to subunit inactivated influenza vaccine. Overall study findings and caveats: The study's authors posited that every seasonal influenza vaccination enlists few new T cells.

This clonotype has only a few counts. Its antigen is unknown. J was trimmed by 0 bases and V by 3 bases; bases with no gene match: 4. Germline V lookup: CDR1 DFQATT, CDR2 SNEGSKA (reference sequence). This CDR3 region has 15 residues. TCRdb itself ran the RT-PCR reads through MiXCR, one entry per CDR3 protein. The table records around 190,000 distinct CDR3 sequences, approximately 14% of them present only once. V gene TRBV20-1 combines with J gene TRBJ2-4, with TRBD2 identical over 8 bases. The sample was CD8+ T cells sorted from PBMCs, taken roughly 5 days after vaccination. The sequence came from a man aged 50 or older who received an inactivated influenza vaccine. The CDR3 sequence is CSASFAGGAKNIQYF. The CDR3 nucleotides read TGCAGTGCTAGTTTCGCGGGAGGAGCCAAAAACATTCAGTACTTC.